These 10 T cell receptor beta chains were sequenced from one sample in a study of cytomegalovirus exposure and HLA in healthy donors. With 60 Vbeta and 13 Jbeta primers, the PCR was carried out. The protocol was immunoSEQ multiplex PCR, while the TCRdb copy is restricted to in-frame clones and leaves out a portion. The sample records roughly 120,000 clones, around 77% being singletons. Sample: PBMCs. These receptors all come from a human donor in good health.

The rearrangement links TRBV5-4 to TRBJ2-7, with 14 bases identical to TRBD2. CDR1 and CDR2 from the germline V gene are SGHNT and YYREEE (reference sequence). The V and J ends lost 3 bases and 7 bases, in that order; junction bases with no gene match: 6. The CDR3 runs 15 residues. The CDR3 reads CASSSGLAGAGEQYF. The CDR3 DNA sequence: TGTGCCAGCAGCTCGGGACTAGCGGGAGCTGGGGAGCAGTACTTC. The full variable domain, with the rest looked up from reference TRBV5-4 and TRBJ2-7, is ETGVTQSPTHLIKTRGQQVTLRCSSQSGHNTVSWYQQALGQGPQFIFQYYREEENGRGNFPPRFSGLQFPNYSSELNVNALELDDSALYLCASSSGLAGAGEQYFGPGTRLTVT.

The CDR3 coding sequence is TGTGCCAGTAGTATAGGCCCGACAGGGTCCACAGATACGCAGTATTTT. This translates into CASSIGPTGSTDTQYF. J is TRBJ2-3 and V is TRBV19; the match to TRBD1 covers 7 bases. CDR1 and CDR2 (germline): LNHDA, SQIVND (reference sequence). The CDR3 length is 16 residues. V was clipped by 1 base and J by 2 bases; unmatched bases: 6.

Concerning this clone itself: The junction differs from germline at one of its ends, possibly a read error. This sample also contains other DNA sequences that code for the same CDR3. The rearrangement links TRBV28 to TRBJ1-5; D perhaps matches TRBD1 (5 bases). Germline CDR1 reads MDHEN; CDR2 reads SYDVKM. CDR3 length: 18 amino acids. Here the CDR3 reads CASSFISTVHIPNQPQHF. The CDR3 nucleotides read TGTGCCAGCAGTTTTATTTCGACAGTGCATATCCCCAATCAGCCCCAGCATTTC.

The rearrangement joins TRBV11-2 to TRBJ1-2; D is possibly TRBD1 (6 bases). V shed 2 bases and J shed 3 bases, with 13 bases lying between them. The CDR3 is 15 residues long. Germline values: CDR1 SGHAT, CDR2 FQNNGV. The CDR3 DNA sequence: TGTGCCAGCAGCTTAATAAGGGGGGGCGACTATGGCTACACCTTC. As protein: CASSLIRGGDYGYTF.

The chain carries TRBV7-6 and TRBJ2-5, with D uncertain. CDR1 and CDR2 from the germline V gene are SGHVS and FNYEAQ. This CDR3 is 17 amino acids long. The V gene lost 7 bases and the J gene lost 7 bases, with 28 bases spanning the gap. DNA of the CDR3: TGTGCCAGCACCATATCACTTGCCGTGAAAGCCTTTGCGACCCAGTACTTC. It is translated as CASTISLAVKAFATQYF.

This sequence joins TRBV7-8 and TRBJ2-1, with 7 bases that match TRBD1. Germline V gives CDR1 SGHVS, CDR2 FQNEAQ. The J segment lost 0 bases and the V segment lost 6 bases, leaving 11 bases of the junction unmatched. This CDR3 is built from 17 residues. This CDR3 is CASSPGTAQSSYNEQFF. In nucleotides, the CDR3 is TGTGCCAGCAGTCCTGGGACAGCCCAGAGCTCCTACAATGAGCAGTTCTTC.

The gene calls are TRBV2 and TRBJ1-3; D not certain. Germline CDR1 and CDR2: SNHLY and FYNNEI. The ends were cut back, 6 bases at V and 2 bases at J, with 8 bases in the middle. CDR3 length: 13 residues. The CDR3 loop is CASRRDTGNTIYF. The CDR3 DNA reads as TGTGCCAGCAGGAGGGATACTGGAAACACCATATATTTT. The whole variable domain, remainder taken from reference TRBV2 and TRBJ1-3, is EPEVTQTPSHQVTQMGQEVILRCVPISNHLYFYWYRQILGQKVEFLVSFYNNEISEKSEIFDDQFSVERPDGSNFTLKIRSTKLEDSAMYFCASRRDTGNTIYFGEGSWLTVV.

The table lists this clone with a few counts. V and J are TRBV5-1 and TRBJ2-3; D unclear. V was cut by 1 base and J by 4 bases, with 19 bases left in between. The CDR3 sequence is 17 residues long. From germline, CDR1 is SGHRS and CDR2 YFSETQ. This chain's CDR3 is CASSLRWSAGTSDTQYF. In DNA, the CDR3 is TGCGCCAGCAGCTTGAGGTGGAGCGCCGGAACCTCAGATACGCAGTATTTT. Together with reference TRBV5-1 and TRBJ2-3, the CDR3 gives the full variable domain: KAGVTQTPRYLIKTRGQQVTLSCSPISGHRSVSWYQQTPGQGLQFLFEYFSETQRNKGNFPGRFSGRQFSNSRSEMNVSTLELGDSALYLCASSLRWSAGTSDTQYFGPGTRLTVL.

The rearrangement uses TRBV5-4 and TRBJ2-7; 8 nucleotides agree with TRBD2. Germline V lookup: CDR1 SGHNT, CDR2 YYREEE (reference sequence). V trimming: 7 bases; J trimming: 6 bases; junction bases outside the gene matches: 9. This CDR3 spans 13 amino acids. CDR3 amino acids: CASGGGRSAEQYF. CDR3 coding DNA: TGTGCCAGCGGGGGCGGGAGGTCCGCCGAGCAGTACTTC.

The rearrangement joins TRBV2 to TRBJ1-3; the D is unclear. This CDR3 is built from 14 residues. V dropped 4 bases and J dropped 1 base, with 8 bases sitting between them. The germline CDR1 and CDR2 sequences are SNHLY and FYNNEI. The CDR3 bases are TGTGCCAGCAGTGGAGGGTTTTCTGGAAACACCATATATTTT. Amino acids: CASSGGFSGNTIYF. Full variable domain (missing parts from reference TRBV2 and TRBJ1-3): EPEVTQTPSHQVTQMGQEVILRCVPISNHLYFYWYRQILGQKVEFLVSFYNNEISEKSEIFDDQFSVERPDGSNFTLKIRSTKLEDSAMYFCASSGGFSGNTIYFGEGSWLTVV.